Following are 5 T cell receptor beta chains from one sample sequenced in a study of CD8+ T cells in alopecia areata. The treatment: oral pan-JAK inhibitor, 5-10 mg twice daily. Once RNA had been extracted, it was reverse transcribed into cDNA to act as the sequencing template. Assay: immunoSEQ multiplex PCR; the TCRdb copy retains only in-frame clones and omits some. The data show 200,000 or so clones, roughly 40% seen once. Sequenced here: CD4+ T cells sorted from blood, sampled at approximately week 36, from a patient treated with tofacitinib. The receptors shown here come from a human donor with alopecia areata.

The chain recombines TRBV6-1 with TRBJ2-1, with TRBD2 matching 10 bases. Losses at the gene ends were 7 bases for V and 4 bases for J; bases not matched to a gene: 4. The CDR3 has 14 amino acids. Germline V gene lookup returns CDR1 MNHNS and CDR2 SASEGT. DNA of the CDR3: TGTGCCAGCATTGGGACTAGCGCATACAATGAGCAGTTCTTC. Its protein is CASIGTSAYNEQFF.

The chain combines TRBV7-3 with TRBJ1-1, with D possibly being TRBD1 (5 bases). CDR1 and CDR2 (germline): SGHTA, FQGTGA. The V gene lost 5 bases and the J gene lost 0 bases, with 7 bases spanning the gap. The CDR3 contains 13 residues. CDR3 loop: CASSATVNTEAFF. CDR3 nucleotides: TGTGCCAGCAGCGCGACAGTGAACACTGAAGCTTTCTTT.

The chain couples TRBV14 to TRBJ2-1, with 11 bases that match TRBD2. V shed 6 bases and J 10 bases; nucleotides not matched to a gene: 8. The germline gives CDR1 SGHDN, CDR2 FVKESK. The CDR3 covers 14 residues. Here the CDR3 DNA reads TGTGCCAGCAGTGTCGACGGGACTAGCGGCGAGCAGTTCTTC. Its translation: CASSVDGTSGEQFF.

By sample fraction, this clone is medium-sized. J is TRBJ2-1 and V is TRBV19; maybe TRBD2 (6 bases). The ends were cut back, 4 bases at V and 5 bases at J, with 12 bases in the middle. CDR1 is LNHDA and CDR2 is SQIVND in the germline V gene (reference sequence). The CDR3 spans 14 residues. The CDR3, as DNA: TGTGCCAGTAGTACACCGGGACTCGACAATGAGCAGTTCTTC. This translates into CASSTPGLDNEQFF.

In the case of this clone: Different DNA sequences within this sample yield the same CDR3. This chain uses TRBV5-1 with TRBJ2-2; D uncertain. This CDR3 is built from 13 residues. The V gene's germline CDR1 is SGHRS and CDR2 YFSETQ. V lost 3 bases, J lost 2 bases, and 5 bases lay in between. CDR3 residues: CASSSENTGELFF. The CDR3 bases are TGCGCCAGCAGCTCAGAAAACACCGGGGAGCTGTTTTTT.